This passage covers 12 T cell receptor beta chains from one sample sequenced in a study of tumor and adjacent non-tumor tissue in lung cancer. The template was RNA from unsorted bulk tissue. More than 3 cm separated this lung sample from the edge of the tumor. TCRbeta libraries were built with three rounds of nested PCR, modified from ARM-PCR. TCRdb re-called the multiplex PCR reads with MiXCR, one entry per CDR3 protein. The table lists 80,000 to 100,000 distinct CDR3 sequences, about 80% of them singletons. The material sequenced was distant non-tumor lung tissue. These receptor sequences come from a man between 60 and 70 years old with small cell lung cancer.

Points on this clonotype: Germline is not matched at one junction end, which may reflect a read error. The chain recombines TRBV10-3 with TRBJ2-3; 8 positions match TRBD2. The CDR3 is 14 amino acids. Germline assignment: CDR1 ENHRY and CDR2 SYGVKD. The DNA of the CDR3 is TGTGCCATCACTAGGACTAGCAGTTCAGATACGCAGTACTTT. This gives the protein CAITRTSSSDTQYF.

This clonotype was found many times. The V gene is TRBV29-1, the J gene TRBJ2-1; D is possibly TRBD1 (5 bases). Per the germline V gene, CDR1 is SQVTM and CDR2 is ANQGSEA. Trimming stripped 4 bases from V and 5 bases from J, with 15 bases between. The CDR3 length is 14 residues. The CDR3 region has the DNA TGCAGCGTTGCCCCCAGGGAATCTCACAATGAGCAGTTCTTC. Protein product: CSVAPRESHNEQFF.

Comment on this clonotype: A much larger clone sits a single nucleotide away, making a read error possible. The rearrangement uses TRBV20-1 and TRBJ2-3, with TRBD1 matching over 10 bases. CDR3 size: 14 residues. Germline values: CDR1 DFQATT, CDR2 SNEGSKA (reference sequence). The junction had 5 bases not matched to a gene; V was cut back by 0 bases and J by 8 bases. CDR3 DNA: TGCAGTGCTAGAGAGGGGACAGGGGTTATTACGCAGTATTTT. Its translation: CSAREGTGVITQYF.

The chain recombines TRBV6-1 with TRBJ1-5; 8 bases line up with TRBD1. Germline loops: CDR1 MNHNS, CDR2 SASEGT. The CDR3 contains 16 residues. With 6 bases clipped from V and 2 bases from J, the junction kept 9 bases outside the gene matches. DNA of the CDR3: TGTGCCAGCAGCAGTAGACAGGGGATGGGCAATCAGCCCCAGCATTTT. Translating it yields CASSSRQGMGNQPQHF.

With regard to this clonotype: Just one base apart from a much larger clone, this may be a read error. CDR3 sequence reads: CSARELELALDYEQFF. The CDR3 DNA reads TGCAGTGCTAGAGAACTGGAACTAGCGTTAGATTATGAGCAGTTCTTC. The rearrangement uses TRBV20-1 and TRBJ2-1, with 7 bases fitting TRBD2. The germline V gene has CDR1 DFQATT and CDR2 SNEGSKA (reference sequence). The J segment lost 8 bases and the V segment lost 0 bases, leaving 13 bases of the junction unmatched. The CDR3 length is 16 residues.

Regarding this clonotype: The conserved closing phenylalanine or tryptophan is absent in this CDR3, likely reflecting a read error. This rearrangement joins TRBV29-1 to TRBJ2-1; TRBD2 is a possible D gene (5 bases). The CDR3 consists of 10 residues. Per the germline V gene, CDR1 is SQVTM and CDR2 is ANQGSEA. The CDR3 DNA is TGCAGTGCCCTAGAGGGTGAGCAGTTCTTA. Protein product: CSALEGEQFL.

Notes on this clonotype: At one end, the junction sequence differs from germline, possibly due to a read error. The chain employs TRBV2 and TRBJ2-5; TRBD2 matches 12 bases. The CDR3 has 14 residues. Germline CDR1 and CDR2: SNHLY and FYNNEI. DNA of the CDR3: TGCGCCAGCAGTGAGGAGACTAGCGGGGGGACCCAGTACTTC. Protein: CASSEETSGGTQYF.

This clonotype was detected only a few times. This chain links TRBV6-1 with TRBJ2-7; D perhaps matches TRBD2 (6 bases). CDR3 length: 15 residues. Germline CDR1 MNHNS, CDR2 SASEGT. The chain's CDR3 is CVSSGLEGSSYEQYF. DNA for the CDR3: TGTGTTAGCAGTGGTCTGGAGGGAAGCTCCTACGAGCAGTACTTC.

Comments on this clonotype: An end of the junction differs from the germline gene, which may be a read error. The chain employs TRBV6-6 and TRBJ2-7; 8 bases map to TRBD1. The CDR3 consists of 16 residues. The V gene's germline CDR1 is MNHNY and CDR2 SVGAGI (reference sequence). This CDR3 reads CASRMTGDILSYEHCF. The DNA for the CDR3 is TGTGCCAGCAGGATGACAGGGGACATCCTCTCCTACGAGCACTGCTTC.

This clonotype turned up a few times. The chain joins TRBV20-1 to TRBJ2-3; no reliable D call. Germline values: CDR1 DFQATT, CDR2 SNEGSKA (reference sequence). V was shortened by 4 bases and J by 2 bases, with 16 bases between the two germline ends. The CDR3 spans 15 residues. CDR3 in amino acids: CSAKSPYGYTDTQYF. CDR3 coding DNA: TGCAGTGCTAAGTCCCCTTACGGGTACACAGATACGCAGTATTTT.

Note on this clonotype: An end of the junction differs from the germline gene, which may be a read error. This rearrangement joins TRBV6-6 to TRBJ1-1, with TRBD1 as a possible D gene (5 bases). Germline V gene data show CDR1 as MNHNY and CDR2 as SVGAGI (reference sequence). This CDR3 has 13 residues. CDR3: CTSSDRQCTEAFF. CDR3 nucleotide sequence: TGTACCAGCAGCGATCGACAGTGCACTGAAGCTTTCTTT.

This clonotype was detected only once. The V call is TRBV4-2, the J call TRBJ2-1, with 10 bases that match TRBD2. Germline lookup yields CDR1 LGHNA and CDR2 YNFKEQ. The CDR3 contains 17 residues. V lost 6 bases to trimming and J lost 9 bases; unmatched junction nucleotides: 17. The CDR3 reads CASRPRSLTSGWGEQFF. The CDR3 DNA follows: TGTGCCAGCAGGCCTCGGAGCCTGACTAGCGGGTGGGGTGAGCAGTTCTTC.